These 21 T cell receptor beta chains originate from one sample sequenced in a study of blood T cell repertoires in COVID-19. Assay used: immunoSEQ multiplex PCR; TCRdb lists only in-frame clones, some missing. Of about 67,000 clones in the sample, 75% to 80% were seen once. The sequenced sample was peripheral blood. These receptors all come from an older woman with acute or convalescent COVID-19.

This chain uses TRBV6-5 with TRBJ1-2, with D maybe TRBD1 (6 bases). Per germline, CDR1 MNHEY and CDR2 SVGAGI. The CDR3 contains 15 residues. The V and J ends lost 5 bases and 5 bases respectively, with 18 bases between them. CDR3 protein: CASSPPVDRPYGYTF. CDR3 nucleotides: TGTGCCAGCAGTCCTCCCGTGGACAGACCTTATGGCTACACCTTC.

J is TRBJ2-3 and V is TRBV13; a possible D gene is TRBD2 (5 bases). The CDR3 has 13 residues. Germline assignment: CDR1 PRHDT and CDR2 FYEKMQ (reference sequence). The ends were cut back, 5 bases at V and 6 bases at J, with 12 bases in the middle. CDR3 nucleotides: TGTGCCAGCAGCCTCCCCCCGGGGGATACGCAGTATTTT. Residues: CASSLPPGDTQYF. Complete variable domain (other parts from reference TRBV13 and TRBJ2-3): AAGVIQSPRHLIKEKRETATLKCYPIPRHDTVYWYQQGPGQDPQFLISFYEKMQSDKGSIPDRFSAQQFSDYHSELNMSSLELGDSALYFCASSLPPGDTQYFGPGTRLTVL.

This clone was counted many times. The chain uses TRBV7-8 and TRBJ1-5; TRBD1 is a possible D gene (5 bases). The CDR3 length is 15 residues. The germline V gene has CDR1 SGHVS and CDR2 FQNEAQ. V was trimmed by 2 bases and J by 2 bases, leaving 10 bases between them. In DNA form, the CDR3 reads TGTGCCAGCAGCTTACTGGGGGGTGGCAATCAGCCCCAGCATTTT. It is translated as CASSLLGGGNQPQHF.

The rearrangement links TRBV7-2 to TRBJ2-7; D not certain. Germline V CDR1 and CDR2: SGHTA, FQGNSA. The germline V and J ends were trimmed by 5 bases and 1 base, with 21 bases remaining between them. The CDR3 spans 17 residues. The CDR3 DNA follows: TGTGCCAGCAGCCCGAGCTCCGACCCCGAGACATCCTACGAGCAGTACTTC. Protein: CASSPSSDPETSYEQYF.

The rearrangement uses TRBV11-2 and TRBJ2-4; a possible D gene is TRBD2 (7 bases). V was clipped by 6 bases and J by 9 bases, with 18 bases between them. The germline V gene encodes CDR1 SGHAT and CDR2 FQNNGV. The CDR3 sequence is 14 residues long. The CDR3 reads CASSSGGRGVIQYF. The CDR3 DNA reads TGTGCCAGCAGTTCGGGGGGCCGCGGGGTCATTCAGTACTTC.

The CDR3 DNA sequence: TGTGCCAGCAGCCAAGGGCACAGGGAAGCTTTCTTT. It specifies CASSQGHREAFF. The chain combines TRBV4-2 with TRBJ1-1; a weak D match, TRBD1 (5 bases). Looked up from germline, CDR1 is LGHNA and CDR2 is YNFKEQ. This CDR3 has 12 residues. V lost 1 base, J lost 8 bases, and 8 bases lay in between.

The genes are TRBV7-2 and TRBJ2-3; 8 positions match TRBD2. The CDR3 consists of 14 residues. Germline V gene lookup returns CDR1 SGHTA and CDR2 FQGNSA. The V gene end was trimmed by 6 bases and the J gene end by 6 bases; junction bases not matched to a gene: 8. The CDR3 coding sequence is TGTGCCAGCAGTGCCTCCGGGAGGGGGGATACGCAGTATTTT. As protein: CASSASGRGDTQYF. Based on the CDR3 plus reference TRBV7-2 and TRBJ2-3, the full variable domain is GAGVSQSPSNKVTEKGKDVELRCDPISGHTALYWYRQSLGQGLEFLIYFQGNSAPDKSGLPSDRFSAERTGGSVSTLTIQRTQQEDSAVYLCASSASGRGDTQYFGPGTRLTVL.

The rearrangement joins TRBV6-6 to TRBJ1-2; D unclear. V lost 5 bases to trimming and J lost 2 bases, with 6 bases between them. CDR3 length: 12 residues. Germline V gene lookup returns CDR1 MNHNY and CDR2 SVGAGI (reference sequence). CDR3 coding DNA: TGTGCCAGCAGTGTAGCGAACTATGGCTACACCTTC. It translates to CASSVANYGYTF.

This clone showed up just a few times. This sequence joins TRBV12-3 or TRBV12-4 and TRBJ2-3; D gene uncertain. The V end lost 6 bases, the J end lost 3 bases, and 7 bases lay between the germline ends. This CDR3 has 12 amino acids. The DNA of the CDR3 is TGTGCCAGCAGGCAGGATACAGATACGCAGTATTTT. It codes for CASRQDTDTQYF.

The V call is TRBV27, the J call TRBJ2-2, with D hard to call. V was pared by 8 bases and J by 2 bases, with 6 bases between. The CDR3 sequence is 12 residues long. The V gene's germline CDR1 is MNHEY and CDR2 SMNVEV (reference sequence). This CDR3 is CASCDNTGELFF. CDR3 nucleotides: TGTGCCAGCTGCGATAACACCGGGGAGCTGTTTTTT.

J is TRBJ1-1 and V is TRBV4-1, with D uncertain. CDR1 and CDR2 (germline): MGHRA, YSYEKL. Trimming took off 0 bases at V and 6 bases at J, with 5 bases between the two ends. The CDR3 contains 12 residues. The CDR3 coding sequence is TGCGCCAGCAGCCAAGACCCCGCTGAAGCTTTCTTT. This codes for CASSQDPAEAFF.

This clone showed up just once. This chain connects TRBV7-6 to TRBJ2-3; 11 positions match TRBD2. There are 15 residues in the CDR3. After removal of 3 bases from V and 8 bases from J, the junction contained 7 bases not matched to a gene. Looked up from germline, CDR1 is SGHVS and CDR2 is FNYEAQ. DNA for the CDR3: TGTGCCAGCAGCTTGGGTAGCGGGGGGGCCGGTACGCAGTATTTT. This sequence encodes CASSLGSGGAGTQYF.

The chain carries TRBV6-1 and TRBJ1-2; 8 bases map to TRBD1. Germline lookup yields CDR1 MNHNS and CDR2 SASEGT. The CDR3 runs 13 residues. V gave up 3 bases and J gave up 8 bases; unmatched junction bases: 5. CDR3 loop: CASSDQGAGGYTF. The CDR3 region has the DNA TGTGCCAGCAGTGACCAGGGGGCAGGAGGCTACACCTTC.

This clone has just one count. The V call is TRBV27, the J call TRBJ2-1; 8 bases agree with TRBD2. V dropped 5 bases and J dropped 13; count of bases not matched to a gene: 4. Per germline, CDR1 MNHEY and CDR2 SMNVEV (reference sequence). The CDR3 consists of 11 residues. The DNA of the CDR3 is TGTGCCAGCAGTGTCGGGGGGGCCCAGTTCTTC. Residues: CASSVGGAQFF.

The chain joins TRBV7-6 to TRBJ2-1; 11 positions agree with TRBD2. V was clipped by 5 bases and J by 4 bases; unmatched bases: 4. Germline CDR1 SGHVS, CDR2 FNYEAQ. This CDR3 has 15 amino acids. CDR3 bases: TGTGCCAGCAGCCTCATAGCGGGGGGGTACAATGAGCAGTTCTTC. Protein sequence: CASSLIAGGYNEQFF.

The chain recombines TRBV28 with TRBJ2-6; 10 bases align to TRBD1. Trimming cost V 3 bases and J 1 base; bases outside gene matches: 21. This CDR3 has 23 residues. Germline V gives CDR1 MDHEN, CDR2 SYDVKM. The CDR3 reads CASSFSGDRGHRTGGSGANVLTF. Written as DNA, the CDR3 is TGTGCCAGCAGTTTTTCCGGGGACAGGGGCCATAGGACCGGGGGGTCTGGGGCCAACGTCCTGACTTTC.

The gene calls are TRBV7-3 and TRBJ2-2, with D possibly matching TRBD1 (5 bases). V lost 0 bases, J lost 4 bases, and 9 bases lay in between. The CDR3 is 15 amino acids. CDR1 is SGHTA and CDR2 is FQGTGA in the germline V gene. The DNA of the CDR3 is TGTGCCAGCAGCTTAACGACAGATCGCACCGGGGAGCTGTTTTTT. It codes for CASSLTTDRTGELFF. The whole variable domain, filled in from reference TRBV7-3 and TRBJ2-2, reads GAGVSQTPSNKVTEKGKYVELRCDPISGHTALYWYRQSLGQGPEFLIYFQGTGAADDSGLPNDRFFAVRPEGSVSTLKIQRTERGDSAVYLCASSLTTDRTGELFFGEGSRLTVL.

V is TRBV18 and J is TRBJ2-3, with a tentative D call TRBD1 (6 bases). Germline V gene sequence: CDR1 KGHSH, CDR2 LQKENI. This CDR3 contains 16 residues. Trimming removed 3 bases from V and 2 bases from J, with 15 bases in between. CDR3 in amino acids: CASSPRTDPSTDTQYF. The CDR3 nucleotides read TGTGCCAGCTCACCTAGGACAGATCCTTCCACAGATACGCAGTATTTT.

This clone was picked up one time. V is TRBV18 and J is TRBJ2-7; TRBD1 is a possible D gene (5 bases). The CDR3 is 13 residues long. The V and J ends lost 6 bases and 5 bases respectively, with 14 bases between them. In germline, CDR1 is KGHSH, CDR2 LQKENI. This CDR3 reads CASSPSQGDEQYF. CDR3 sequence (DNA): TGTGCCAGCTCTCCGAGCCAGGGCGACGAGCAGTACTTC.

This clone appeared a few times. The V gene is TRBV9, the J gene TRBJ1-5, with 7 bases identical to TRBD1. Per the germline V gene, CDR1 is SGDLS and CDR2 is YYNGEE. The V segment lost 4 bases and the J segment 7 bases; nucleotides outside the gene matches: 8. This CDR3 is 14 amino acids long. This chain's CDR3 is CASSLDRAGQPQHF. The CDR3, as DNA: TGTGCCAGCAGCCTCGACAGGGCGGGGCAGCCCCAGCATTTT.

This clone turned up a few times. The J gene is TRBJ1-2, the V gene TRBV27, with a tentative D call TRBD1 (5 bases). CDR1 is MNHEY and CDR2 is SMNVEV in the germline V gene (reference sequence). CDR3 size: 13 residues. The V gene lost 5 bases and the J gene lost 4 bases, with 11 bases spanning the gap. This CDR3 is CASSPGPSYGYTF. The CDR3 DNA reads TGTGCCAGCAGTCCAGGGCCCAGCTATGGCTACACCTTC.